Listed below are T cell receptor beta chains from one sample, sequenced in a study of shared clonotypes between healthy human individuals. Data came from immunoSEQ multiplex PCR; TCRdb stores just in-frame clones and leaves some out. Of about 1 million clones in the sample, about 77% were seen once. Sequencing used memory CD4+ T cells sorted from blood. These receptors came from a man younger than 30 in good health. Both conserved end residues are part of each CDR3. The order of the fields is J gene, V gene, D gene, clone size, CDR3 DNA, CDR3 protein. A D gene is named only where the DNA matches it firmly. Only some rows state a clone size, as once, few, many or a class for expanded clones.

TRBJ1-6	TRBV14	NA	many	TGTGCCAGCCCGTCGCGGTTGGTCGCACCCCTCCACTTT	CASPSRLVAPLHF
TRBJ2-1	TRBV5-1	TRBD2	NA	TGCGCCAGCAGCTTAGGGCTAGCGGGTACCAATGAGCAGTTCTTC	CASSLGLAGTNEQFF
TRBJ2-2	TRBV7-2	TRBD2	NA	TGTGCCAGCAGCCTATTAGGGACTAGCAGGAACACCGGGGAGCTGTTTTTT	CASSLLGTSRNTGELFF
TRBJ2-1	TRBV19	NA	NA	TGTGCCAGTAGTGGGGACGGGTCGTACAATGAGCAGTTCTTC	CASSGDGSYNEQFF
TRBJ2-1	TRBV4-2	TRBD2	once	TGTGCCAGCAGCCAAGAGGGCGGGAGTCGGAATGAGCAGTTCTTC	CASSQEGGSRNEQFF
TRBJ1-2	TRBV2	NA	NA	TGTGCCAGCAGTGAAAGGGACGGGAACTATGGCTACACCTTC	CASSERDGNYGYTF
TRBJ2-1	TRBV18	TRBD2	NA	TGTGCCAGCTCACCGGCCGGGACTAGCGGGATGAATGAGCAGTTCTTC	CASSPAGTSGMNEQFF
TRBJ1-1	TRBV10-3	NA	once	TGTGCCATCAGTGAGTCGACAGTATCGTTAGCTTTCTTT	CAISESTVSLAFF
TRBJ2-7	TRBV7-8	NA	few	TGTGCCAGCAGCACAGGGAGGGGTTACGAGCAGTACTTC	CASSTGRGYEQYF
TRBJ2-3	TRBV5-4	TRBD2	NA	TGTGCCAGCAGCTTGCGTTTAGGACTAGTCCAAGATACGCAGTATTTT	CASSLRLGLVQDTQYF
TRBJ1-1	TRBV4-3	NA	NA	TGCGCCAGCAGCCAAGATGGGGGGTCGAACACTGAAGCTTTCTTT	CASSQDGGSNTEAFF
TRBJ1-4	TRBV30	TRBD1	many	TGTGCCTGGAGCAACAACAGGGGCCCAAATGAAAAACTGTTTTTT	CAWSNNRGPNEKLFF
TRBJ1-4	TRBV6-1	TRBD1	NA	TGTGCCAGCAGTGAATACAGGGGAGGAGAAAAACTGTTTTTT	CASSEYRGGEKLFF
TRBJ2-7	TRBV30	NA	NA	TGTGCCTGGAGTGTTTTCTACGAGCAGTACTTC	CAWSVFYEQYF
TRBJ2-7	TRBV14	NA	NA	TGTGCCAGCAGCCAAGGAGAGTTCCCCTACGAGCAGTACTTC	CASSQGEFPYEQYF
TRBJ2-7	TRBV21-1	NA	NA	TGTGCCAGCACCCTGAGCGGGAGGATATACGAGCAGTACTTC	CASTLSGRIYEQYF
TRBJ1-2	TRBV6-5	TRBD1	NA	TGTGCCAGCAGCCGAGGGGGCGGGAGCTATGGCTACACCTTC	CASSRGGGSYGYTF
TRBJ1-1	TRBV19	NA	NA	TGTGCCAGTAGCGTACAAGGGAACACTGAAGCTTTCTTT	CASSVQGNTEAFF
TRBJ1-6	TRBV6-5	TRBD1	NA	TGTGCCAGCAGGCCCGGGACAGATTTAAGTTCACCCCTCCACTTT	CASRPGTDLSSPLHF
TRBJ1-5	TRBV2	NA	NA	TGTGCCAGCAGTGAGCTGGCCACCTATAGCAATCAGCCCCAGCATTTT	CASSELATYSNQPQHF
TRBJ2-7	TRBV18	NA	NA	TGTGCCAGCTCACCACCGACCGGCCTTTCGGGGGAGCAGTACTTC	CASSPPTGLSGEQYF
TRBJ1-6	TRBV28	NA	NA	TGTGCCAGCGCCAATGGGGGTTATGAGTCACCCCTCCACTTT	CASANGGYESPLHF
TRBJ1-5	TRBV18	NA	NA	TGTGCCAGCTCAGCGGACAGAACATATCAGCCCCAGCATTTT	CASSADRTYQPQHF
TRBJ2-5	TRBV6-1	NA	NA	TGTGCCATCAGTGAGGGAATGCCAGAGACCCAGTACTTC	CAISEGMPETQYF
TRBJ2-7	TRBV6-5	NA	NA	TGTGCCAGCAGTTACAGGGGTTCGGGAACCTACGAGCAGTACTTC	CASSYRGSGTYEQYF
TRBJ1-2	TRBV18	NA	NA	TGTGCCAGCTCACCCACGGGGACTTCATATGGCTACACCTTC	CASSPTGTSYGYTF
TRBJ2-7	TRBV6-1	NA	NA	TGTGCCAGCAGTATCACGGGTGGGTACCACGAGCAGTACTTC	CASSITGGYHEQYF
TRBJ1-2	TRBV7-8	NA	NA	TGTGCCAGCAGCTTAGGGCAGGGTCTTGGCTACACCTTC	CASSLGQGLGYTF
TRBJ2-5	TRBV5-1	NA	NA	TGCGCCAGCAGCTTAATCGGACAGCAGGGAGAGACCCAGTACTTC	CASSLIGQQGETQYF
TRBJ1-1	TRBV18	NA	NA	TGTGCCAGCTCACCCTTCTTAGAGGGCGGGAACACTGAAGCTTTCTTT	CASSPFLEGGNTEAFF
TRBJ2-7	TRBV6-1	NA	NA	TGTGCCAGCAGTGGAAAGACAGGCCTAAGGGAGCAGTACTTC	CASSGKTGLREQYF
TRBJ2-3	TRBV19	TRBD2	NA	TGTGCCAGTAGTAGTCAACTAGCGGAAGATACGCAGTATTTT	CASSSQLAEDTQYF
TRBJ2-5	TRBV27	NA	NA	TGTGCCAGCAGTTCCACCGGGACGACTAGGGAGACCCAGTACTTC	CASSSTGTTRETQYF
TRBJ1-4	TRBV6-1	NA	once	TGTGCCAGCAGTGAGCCGACAGAGGCGCGCTCCTCCGGGGGACTGTTTTTT	CASSEPTEARSSGGLFF
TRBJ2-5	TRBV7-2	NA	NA	TGTGCCAGCAGCCCCATGATCCAAGAGACCCAGTACTTC	CASSPMIQETQYF
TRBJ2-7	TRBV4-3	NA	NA	TGCGCCAGCAGCCAAATCGGGAGTGTGGGGTCCTACGAGCAGTACTTC	CASSQIGSVGSYEQYF
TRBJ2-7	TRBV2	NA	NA	TGTGCCAGCAGGAAAACAGGGTCCTACGAGCAGTACTTC	CASRKTGSYEQYF
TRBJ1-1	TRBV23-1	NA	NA	TGCGCCACCGCGGGACACCTGAACACTGAAGCTTTCTTT	CATAGHLNTEAFF
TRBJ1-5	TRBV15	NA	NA	TGTGCCACCAGTAAACCTGGGGGCGAAGGCAATCAGCCCCAGCATTTT	CATSKPGGEGNQPQHF
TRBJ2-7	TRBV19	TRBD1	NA	TGTGCCAGTAGTCTTGGCAGGGGGTACGAGCAGTACTTC	CASSLGRGYEQYF
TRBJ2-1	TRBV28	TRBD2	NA	TGTGCCAGCAGGGCCGGGACTAGCGGGACCAATGAGCAGTTCTTC	CASRAGTSGTNEQFF
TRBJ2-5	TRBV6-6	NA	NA	TGTGCCAGCAGTTACTCCCGCAGGGGAGAGACCCAGTACTTC	CASSYSRRGETQYF
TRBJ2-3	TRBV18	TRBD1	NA	TGTGCCAGCTCACCATTCCAGGGGGCTAGCGATACGCAGTATTTT	CASSPFQGASDTQYF
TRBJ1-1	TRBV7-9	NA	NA	TGTGCCAGCAGCCGCGGACGGGCTAACACTGAAGCTTTCTTT	CASSRGRANTEAFF
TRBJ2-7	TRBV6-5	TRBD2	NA	TGTGCCAGCAGGAAGACTAGCGGGAGCGCGTACGAGCAGTACTTC	CASRKTSGSAYEQYF
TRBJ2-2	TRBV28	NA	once	TGTGCCAGCACCCTGGGAGCCACCGGGGAGCTGTTTTTT	CASTLGATGELFF
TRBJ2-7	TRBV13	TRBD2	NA	TGTGCCAGCAGCTTTGCGCGACTAGCGGGGGGCTTCGAGCAGTACTTC	CASSFARLAGGFEQYF
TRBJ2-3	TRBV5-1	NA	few	TGCGCCAGCCACGTGACGGGGGCGAGCACAGATACGCAGTATTTT	CASHVTGASTDTQYF
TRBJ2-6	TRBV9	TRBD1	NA	TGTGCCAGCAGCCCCAGGGACAGGGCTGGTACCAACGTCCTGACTTTC	CASSPRDRAGTNVLTF
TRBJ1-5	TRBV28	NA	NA	TGTGCCAGCAGGGGAGGGAGCAATCAGCCCCAGCATTTT	CASRGGSNQPQHF
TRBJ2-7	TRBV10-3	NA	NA	TGTGCCATCAGTGAGGGTCTTGGGAGCTCCTACGAGCAGTACTTC	CAISEGLGSSYEQYF
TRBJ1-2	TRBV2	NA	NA	TGTGCCAGCAGGCCGGACAGCCTCTTATTAAATGGCTACACCTTC	CASRPDSLLLNGYTF
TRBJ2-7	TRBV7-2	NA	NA	TGTGCCAGCAGCTTAGCGATAGCGTCCAGCTCCTACGAGCAGTACTTC	CASSLAIASSSYEQYF
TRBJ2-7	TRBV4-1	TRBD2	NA	TGCGCCAGCAGCCAACTTCCTAGGGAGGGGCAGTACTTC	CASSQLPREGQYF
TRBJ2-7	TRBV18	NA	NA	TGTGCCAGCTCACCCGGCACCCACGAGCAGTACTTC	CASSPGTHEQYF